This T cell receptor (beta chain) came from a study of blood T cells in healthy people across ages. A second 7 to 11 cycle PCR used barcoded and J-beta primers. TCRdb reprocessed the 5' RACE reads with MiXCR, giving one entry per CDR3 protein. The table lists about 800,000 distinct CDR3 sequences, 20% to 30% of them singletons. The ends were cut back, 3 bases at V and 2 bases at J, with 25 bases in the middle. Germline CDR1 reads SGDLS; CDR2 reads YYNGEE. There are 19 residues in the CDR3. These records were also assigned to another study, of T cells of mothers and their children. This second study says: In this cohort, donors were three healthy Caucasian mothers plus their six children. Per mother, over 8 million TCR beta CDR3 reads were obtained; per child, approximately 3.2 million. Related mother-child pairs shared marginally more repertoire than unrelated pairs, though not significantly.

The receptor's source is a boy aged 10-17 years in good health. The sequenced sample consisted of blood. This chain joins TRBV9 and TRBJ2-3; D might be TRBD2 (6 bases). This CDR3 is CASSGGQWGDVGLTDTQYF. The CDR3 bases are TGTGCCAGCAGCGGAGGACAATGGGGGGATGTGGGTCTCACAGATACGCAGTATTTT.